These T cell receptor beta chains were read from a single sample in a study of Ad26.COV2.S vaccination and SARS-CoV-2 variants. Profiling relied on immunoSEQ multiplex PCR, and the TCRdb table lists in-frame clones only, not all of them. The profile shows fewer than 50,000 clones, roughly 84% of them singletons. The specimen was peripheral blood, collected after recovery from COVID-19. The source of these receptors is a human donor who had recovered from COVID-19. CDR3s include the opening cysteine and the closing phenylalanine or tryptophan. A D gene is named only where the DNA matches it firmly.

V gene: TRBV19; D gene: -; CDR3 protein: CASSARLGDVEKLFF
V gene: TRBV5-4; D gene: -; CDR3 protein: CASSLEPGLTYEQYF
V gene: TRBV6-5; D gene: -; CDR3 protein: CASKIHGPGEQYF
V gene: TRBV7-9; D gene: -; CDR3 protein: CASSTRQEAFF
V gene: TRBV28; D gene: TRBD1; CDR3 protein: CASSSTGVGNYGYTF
V gene: TRBV20-1; D gene: -; CDR3 protein: CSASNLLGQFF
V gene: TRBV19; D gene: -; CDR3 protein: CASTRAGSGNQPQHF
V gene: TRBV2; D gene: -; CDR3 protein: CASSTVRGANVLTF
V gene: TRBV2; D gene: -; CDR3 protein: CASSELGDWFQRNQPQHF
V gene: TRBV11-2; D gene: -; CDR3 protein: CASSKQGSNYGYTF
V gene: TRBV27; D gene: -; CDR3 protein: CASSSDGFIVLTF
V gene: TRBV10-3; D gene: -; CDR3 protein: CAISESLDGEKLFF
V gene: TRBV13; D gene: -; CDR3 protein: CASSIYSGSMQVYGYTF
V gene: TRBV4-1; D gene: -; CDR3 protein: CASSQDKRSNQPQHF
V gene: TRBV5-1; D gene: TRBD1; CDR3 protein: CASSWGQGKEKLFF
V gene: TRBV7-8; D gene: TRBD2; CDR3 protein: CASSFPYSGGAGEQFF
V gene: TRBV24-1; D gene: -; CDR3 protein: CATSDTDGNTGELFF
V gene: TRBV4-2; D gene: TRBD2; CDR3 protein: CASSKGLAAYEQYF
V gene: TRBV24-1; D gene: -; CDR3 protein: CATSGEHTEAFF
V gene: TRBV6-5; D gene: -; CDR3 protein: CASRRGSYNEQFF
V gene: TRBV7-3; D gene: -; CDR3 protein: CASSSDSYNEQFF
V gene: TRBV3-1/TRBV3-2; D gene: -; CDR3 protein: CASSQDARGAAQYF
V gene: TRBV24-1; D gene: -; CDR3 protein: CATSDLTWGGYTF
V gene: TRBV11-2; D gene: -; CDR3 protein: CASSFGQGVEEKLFF
V gene: TRBV6-6; D gene: -; CDR3 protein: CASSPHGTQPQHF
V gene: TRBV9; D gene: -; CDR3 protein: CASTPSDGNYGYTF
V gene: TRBV28; D gene: -; CDR3 protein: CATLLAGSNYGYTF
V gene: TRBV18; D gene: -; CDR3 protein: CASSPGRSTEAFF
V gene: TRBV12-3/TRBV12-4; D gene: -; CDR3 protein: CASSFEGTVGFF